One T cell receptor beta chain is described in this entry. Its specificity is not known. These data belong to a study of T cell repertoires in cytomegalovirus infection. Whole-study context: Researchers turned to recently identified HLA-C-restricted CMV epitopes as well as well-studied HLA-B-restricted ones. TCR beta signatures that were public indicated CMV infection and matching HLA type. Whole-study findings and limits: Dominating the ex vivo response were TCR beta clonotypes that were CMV-specific and HLA-C-restricted. Summed frequency of public TCR beta families distinguished CMV carriers with the relevant HLA.

The germline V gene has CDR1 SGDLS and CDR2 YYNGEE. V lost 2 bases to trimming and J lost 0 bases; unmatched junction nucleotides: 23. The CDR3 spans 22 residues. A single record per CDR3 protein comes from TCRdb applying MiXCR to the reads. The sample has about 700,000 distinct CDR3 sequences, around a third seen once; the top ten hold about 18%. The sample in question was cultured PBMCs, obtained from culture after CMV antigen stimulation. This clonotype was obtained from a human donor in good health (CMV status not recorded). Some clones in this sample may be carry-over from other donors' samples. The chain recombines TRBV9 with TRBJ2-1; 7 nucleotides match TRBD2. CDR3 in amino acids: CASSVPGGGRVPFFDSYNEQFF. The CDR3 DNA sequence: TGTGCCAGCAGCGTGCCCGGTGGGGGGAGGGTACCCTTTTTCGACTCCTACAATGAGCAGTTCTTC.